Listed here are 31 T cell receptor beta chains from one sample, sequenced in a study of shared clonotypes between healthy human individuals. The assay was immunoSEQ multiplex PCR, and TCRdb's table has in-frame clones only and misses some. The table shows about 980,000 clones, with more than 75% occurring only once. Sample: memory CD4+ T cells sorted from blood. Subset meaning: CD45RA-negative fraction. The receptors originated from a man aged 18 to 35 in good health.

This chain uses TRBV13 with TRBJ1-1, with D unresolved. The CDR3 runs to 12 residues. V was pared by 3 bases and J by 3 bases, with 5 bases between. Looked up from germline, CDR1 is PRHDT and CDR2 is FYEKMQ (reference sequence). In DNA, the CDR3 is TGTGCCAGCAGCTTCGGAGACACTGAAGCTTTCTTT. It codes for CASSFGDTEAFF.

The chain employs TRBV11-2 and TRBJ1-4, with 7 bases lining up with TRBD1. The germline V gene has CDR1 SGHAT and CDR2 FQNNGV. With V trimmed by 6 bases and J by 3 bases, 1 base remained unmatched. CDR3 length: 13 amino acids. The CDR3 is CASRDRANEKLFF. In DNA form, the CDR3 reads TGTGCCAGCAGAGACAGGGCTAATGAAAAACTGTTTTTT.

The table lists this clone with a few counts. This chain links TRBV5-1 with TRBJ1-1; D is perhaps TRBD1 (5 bases). The V end lost 5 bases, the J end lost 0 bases, and 14 bases lay between the germline ends. From germline, CDR1 is SGHRS and CDR2 YFSETQ. This CDR3 is 15 amino acids long. The CDR3 DNA reads as TGCGCCAGCAGAGACTCTGGGGCCCTGAACACTGAAGCTTTCTTT. Encoded protein: CASRDSGALNTEAFF.

The J gene is TRBJ2-1, the V gene TRBV7-9; perhaps TRBD1 as D (6 bases). In germline, CDR1 is SEHNR, CDR2 FQNEAQ (reference sequence). Trimming removed 5 bases from V and 1 base from J, with 12 bases in between. The CDR3 has 15 residues. CDR3 bases: TGTGCCAGCAGCGCAGGACAGAGTTCCTACAATGAGCAGTTCTTC. Amino acids: CASSAGQSSYNEQFF.

This chain connects TRBV15 to TRBJ2-5; 8 positions match TRBD2. CDR1 LNHNV and CDR2 YYDKDF come from the germline V gene (reference sequence). Trimming removed 6 bases from V and 1 base from J; junction bases left unmatched: 7. This CDR3 region has 15 residues. As DNA, the CDR3 is TGTGCCACCAGAACCCACCGGGGGGGCCAAGAGACCCAGTACTTC. Its protein is CATRTHRGGQETQYF.

This clone appeared once. The junction shows a germline mismatch at one end, possibly a read error. The chain links TRBV11-2 to TRBJ1-1; D might be TRBD1 (5 bases). The germline V gene encodes CDR1 SGHAT and CDR2 FQNNGV. This CDR3 region has 15 residues. The CDR3, as DNA: TGTGCCAGCAGCTTACAGGGAAAGGGCGGCTCTGATGCTTTCTTT. The encoded protein is CASSLQGKGGSDAFF.

V and J are TRBV9 and TRBJ2-1, with TRBD2 matching 9 bases. Germline V gene data show CDR1 as SGDLS and CDR2 as YYNGEE. This CDR3 has 15 residues. The V and J ends lost 0 bases and 4 bases, in that order; junction bases with no gene match: 2. CDR3 loop: CASSVASGAYNEQFF. The CDR3 DNA sequence: TGTGCCAGCAGCGTAGCTAGCGGGGCATACAATGAGCAGTTCTTC.

The chain recombines TRBV7-2 with TRBJ2-7; possibly TRBD1 for D (5 bases). This CDR3 has 14 amino acids. V was pared by 6 bases and J by 2 bases, with 14 bases between. From germline, CDR1 is SGHTA and CDR2 FQGNSA. CDR3 residues: CASRPPGIAYEQYF. The DNA of the CDR3 is TGTGCCAGCAGGCCTCCAGGGATCGCCTACGAGCAGTACTTC. Variable domain in full (rest from reference TRBV7-2 and TRBJ2-7): GAGVSQSPSNKVTEKGKDVELRCDPISGHTALYWYRQSLGQGLEFLIYFQGNSAPDKSGLPSDRFSAERTGGSVSTLTIQRTQQEDSAVYLCASRPPGIAYEQYFGPGTRLTVT.

The J gene is TRBJ2-5, the V gene TRBV29-1; 11 bases map to TRBD2. CDR3 length: 12 residues. J was trimmed by 5 bases and V by 6 bases; bases with no gene match: 2. CDR1 and CDR2 (germline): SQVTM, ANQGSEA. As DNA, the CDR3 is TGCAGCGTGACTAGCGGGACGGAGACCCAGTACTTC. Residues: CSVTSGTETQYF.

This clone was found once. V usage is TRBV5-1 and J usage is TRBJ2-7; 7 nucleotides match TRBD2. There are 15 residues in the CDR3. The V segment lost 6 bases and the J segment 3 bases; nucleotides outside the gene matches: 12. Looked up from germline, CDR1 is SGHRS and CDR2 is YFSETQ. This CDR3 is CASKLGRGLNYEQYF. For the CDR3, the DNA is TGCGCCAGCAAGCTTGGGAGGGGCCTAAACTACGAGCAGTACTTC.

V and J are TRBV4-3 and TRBJ2-1, with unresolved D. Trimming removed 0 bases from V and 0 bases from J, with 12 bases in between. Germline CDR1 LGHNA, CDR2 YSLEER. This CDR3 has 17 amino acids. CDR3 sequence reads: CASSQDGHTSSYNEQFF. The CDR3 DNA is TGCGCCAGCAGCCAAGATGGTCATACGAGCTCCTACAATGAGCAGTTCTTC.

This sequence joins TRBV27 and TRBJ1-2, with D unresolved. CDR1 and CDR2 (germline): MNHEY, SMNVEV (reference sequence). This CDR3 has 16 amino acids. Trimming removed 2 bases at V and 3 bases at J, with 16 bases between. As DNA, the CDR3 is TGTGCCAGCAGTTTAAGTGGCGGGATCGCTTACTATGGCTACACCTTC. Protein product: CASSLSGGIAYYGYTF.

CDR3 nucleotide sequence: TGTGCCACCAGCAGAGACCGACTAGCGGGTAATGAGCAGTTCTTC. Protein product: CATSRDRLAGNEQFF. The V call is TRBV15, the J call TRBJ2-1; 10 positions match TRBD2. Germline V CDR1 and CDR2: LNHNV, YYDKDF (reference sequence). The ends lost 0 bases at V and 7 bases at J; junction bases unmatched: 3. The CDR3 contains 15 residues.

The J gene is TRBJ1-1, the V gene TRBV29-1; D possibly corresponds to TRBD1 (6 bases). Trimming removed 3 bases from V and 4 bases from J, with 15 bases in between. The germline V gene encodes CDR1 SQVTM and CDR2 ANQGSEA. The CDR3 consists of 14 residues. The CDR3 protein is CSVESGGISTEAFF. For the CDR3, the DNA is TGCAGCGTTGAGAGCGGGGGCATCAGCACTGAAGCTTTCTTT.

The chain employs TRBV5-6 and TRBJ2-5, with 7 nucleotides matching TRBD2. Germline V lookup: CDR1 SGHDT, CDR2 YYEEEE. Germline trimming cut 5 bases from V and 1 base from J; bases unmatched to any gene: 8. The CDR3 covers 15 residues. Here the CDR3 reads CASSRASGGQETQYF. DNA of the CDR3: TGTGCCAGCAGTAGGGCTAGCGGAGGCCAAGAGACCCAGTACTTC.

In regard to this clone: This sample also contains other DNA sequences that code for the same CDR3. This sequence joins TRBV4-1 and TRBJ1-5; TRBD1 aligns across 8 bases. CDR1 is MGHRA and CDR2 is YSYEKL in the germline V gene. V dropped 1 base and J dropped 4; count of bases not matched to a gene: 0. This CDR3 comprises 14 residues. The DNA for the CDR3 is TGCGCCAGCAGCCAAGGGACAGGGAATCAGCCCCAGCATTTT. This translates into CASSQGTGNQPQHF.

J is TRBJ1-6 and V is TRBV5-1; 8 bases are a match to TRBD1. V was pared by 4 bases and J by 5 bases, with 2 bases of the junction left unmatched. CDR1 is SGHRS, CDR2 YFSETQ, per germline. This CDR3 has 14 amino acids. The CDR3 region has the DNA TGCGCCAGCAGCCAGGGGGCAAATAATTCACCCCTCCACTTT. It is translated as CASSQGANNSPLHF.

As regards this clone: Different DNA sequences within this sample yield the same CDR3. The rearrangement uses TRBV18 and TRBJ1-1; 8 nucleotides agree with TRBD1. Per germline, CDR1 KGHSH and CDR2 LQKENI. V gave up 2 bases and J gave up 5 bases; unmatched junction bases: 4. The CDR3 covers 14 residues. The DNA of the CDR3 is TGTGCCAGCTCACCAGACAGGGGCGGAACTGAAGCTTTCTTT. This sequence encodes CASSPDRGGTEAFF.

The V call is TRBV7-2, the J call TRBJ2-7, with D possibly being TRBD2 (6 bases). Trimming took off 5 bases at V and 6 bases at J, with 20 bases between the two ends. The CDR3 extends over 15 amino acids. Per germline, CDR1 SGHTA and CDR2 FQGNSA. CDR3 nucleotides: TGTGCCAGCAGCATAACCGGGACTCAGAGAGGCGAGCAGTACTTC. Residues: CASSITGTQRGEQYF.

The V call is TRBV7-2, the J call TRBJ2-7; D perhaps matches TRBD2 (6 bases). The CDR3 is 14 amino acids. From germline, CDR1 is SGHTA and CDR2 FQGNSA. The V end lost 4 bases, the J end lost 1 base, and 11 bases lay between the germline ends. The CDR3, as DNA: TGTGCCAGCAGCTATGGCGGGGCTTCCTACGAGCAGTACTTC. This sequence encodes CASSYGGASYEQYF.

The chain combines TRBV6-4 with TRBJ1-2, with a tentative D call TRBD1 (6 bases). CDR1 is MRHNA and CDR2 is SNTAGT in the germline V gene. V was pared by 5 bases and J by 4 bases, with 14 bases between. There are 14 residues in the CDR3. CDR3 loop: CASSMLGQGYGYTF. Here the CDR3 DNA reads TGTGCCAGCAGTATGCTGGGACAAGGCTATGGCTACACCTTC.

The chain couples TRBV18 to TRBJ1-1; no clear D gene. In germline, CDR1 is KGHSH, CDR2 LQKENI. V lost 3 bases and J lost 0, with 8 bases in between. This CDR3 has 14 amino acids. The CDR3 DNA reads as TGTGCCAGCTCACCCTGGACGGTGAACACTGAAGCTTTCTTT. Protein: CASSPWTVNTEAFF.

This clone was observed a few times. This rearrangement joins TRBV7-2 to TRBJ2-2; 8 bases match TRBD1. Germline V gene sequence: CDR1 SGHTA, CDR2 FQGNSA. V lost 1 base and J lost 5; bases outside the gene matches: 6. The CDR3 covers 16 residues. The CDR3 DNA follows: TGTGCCAGCAGCTTAGAGCCAGGGGGCCGAACCGGGGAGCTGTTTTTT. This codes for CASSLEPGGRTGELFF.

J is TRBJ2-2 and V is TRBV7-2, with TRBD2 as a possible D gene (5 bases). The CDR3 is made up of 16 amino acids. V dropped 3 bases and J dropped 3 bases, with 14 bases sitting between them. CDR1 and CDR2 (germline): SGHTA, FQGNSA. CDR3 DNA: TGTGCCAGCAGCTTTTCTTCCAGCGGATACACCGGGGAGCTGTTTTTT. The encoded protein is CASSFSSSGYTGELFF.

The chain employs TRBV6-1 and TRBJ1-4; TRBD1 might be the D (6 bases). The CDR3 has 14 residues. CDR1 is MNHNS and CDR2 is SASEGT in the germline V gene. V gave up 6 bases and J gave up 5 bases, with 13 bases separating them. CDR3 DNA: TGTGCCAGCAGGGGTACAGGGCGCAATGAAAAACTGTTTTTT. Translation: CASRGTGRNEKLFF.

The gene calls are TRBV4-3 and TRBJ2-1, with TRBD2 matching over 8 bases. This CDR3 is built from 18 residues. V lost 0 bases, J lost 1 base, and 8 bases stayed unmatched. Germline V gives CDR1 LGHNA, CDR2 YSLEER. Written as DNA, the CDR3 is TGCGCCAGCAGCCAAGAGGATGGCGGGAGGAGGTCCTACAATGAGCAGTTCTTC. This encodes CASSQEDGGRRSYNEQFF.

The chain employs TRBV11-2 and TRBJ2-5; TRBD1 might be the D (5 bases). This CDR3 region has 15 residues. The V and J ends lost 2 bases and 4 bases respectively, with 14 bases between them. Per the germline V gene, CDR1 is SGHAT and CDR2 is FQNNGV. The CDR3 DNA sequence: TGTGCCAGCAGCTTATCTCAGGGAACCTCAGAGACCCAGTACTTC. Its translation: CASSLSQGTSETQYF.

This clone was seen just once. The V gene is TRBV7-9, the J gene TRBJ2-7, with 10 bases lining up with TRBD2. The germline V gene has CDR1 SEHNR and CDR2 FQNEAQ (reference sequence). The CDR3 contains 14 residues. Trimming took 5 bases from V and 2 from J; bases not matched to a gene: 3. CDR3 amino acids: CASSVSGGAYEQYF. The CDR3 region has the DNA TGTGCCAGCAGCGTAAGCGGGGGGGCCTACGAGCAGTACTTC.

This chain links TRBV7-2 with TRBJ2-7; TRBD2 matches at 9 bases. After removal of 2 bases from V and 3 bases from J, the junction contained 2 bases not matched to a gene. CDR1 is SGHTA, CDR2 FQGNSA, per germline. CDR3 length: 14 residues. The CDR3 DNA is TGTGCCAGCAGCTTAAAGCGGGAGGACTACGAGCAGTACTTC. Translated, it gives CASSLKREDYEQYF.

This clone was found many times. V gene TRBV29-1 combines with J gene TRBJ2-2, with 12 nucleotides matching TRBD1. V lost 4 bases to trimming and J lost 6 bases; unmatched junction nucleotides: 3. Germline assignment: CDR1 SQVTM and CDR2 ANQGSEA. The CDR3 length is 14 residues. CDR3 DNA sequence: TGCAGCGTTGTAAGGGACAGGGGGCCCGGGGAGCTGTTTTTT. This gives the protein CSVVRDRGPGELFF.

This rearrangement joins TRBV6-5 to TRBJ1-2, with D unclear. The germline V and J ends were trimmed by 4 bases and 0 bases, with 15 bases remaining between them. Germline assignment: CDR1 MNHEY and CDR2 SVGAGI. The CDR3 is 16 residues long. CDR3 nucleotide sequence: TGTGCCAGCAGTTTAAGTGGAAGGGAAGCTAACTATGGCTACACCTTC. Its translation is CASSLSGREANYGYTF.